This TCR beta chain was found in a study of shared clonotypes between healthy human individuals. CD8 cells regarded as naive lacked CD45RO, were positively chosen for CCR7, and omitted terminally differentiated effector memory CD45RA+ cells. The CDR3 is 13 residues long. V was clipped by 5 bases and J by 0 bases, with 8 bases between them. Looked up from germline, CDR1 is SEHNR and CDR2 is FQNEAQ (reference sequence). The study ran the assay at deep level. This table comes from immunoSEQ multiplex PCR, and its TCRdb copy is limited to in-frame clones, with some not included. The table has about 2 million clones, 85% to 95% seen once; the top ten hold around 1.1%.

This chain connects TRBV7-9 to TRBJ2-7; no clear D. The origin of this receptor is a man between 18 and 29 years old in good health. Sequencing was performed on naive CD8+ T cells sorted from blood. CDR3 nucleotide sequence: TGTGCCAGCAGCCAGTGGGACTCCTACGAGCAGTACTTC. This encodes CASSQWDSYEQYF.